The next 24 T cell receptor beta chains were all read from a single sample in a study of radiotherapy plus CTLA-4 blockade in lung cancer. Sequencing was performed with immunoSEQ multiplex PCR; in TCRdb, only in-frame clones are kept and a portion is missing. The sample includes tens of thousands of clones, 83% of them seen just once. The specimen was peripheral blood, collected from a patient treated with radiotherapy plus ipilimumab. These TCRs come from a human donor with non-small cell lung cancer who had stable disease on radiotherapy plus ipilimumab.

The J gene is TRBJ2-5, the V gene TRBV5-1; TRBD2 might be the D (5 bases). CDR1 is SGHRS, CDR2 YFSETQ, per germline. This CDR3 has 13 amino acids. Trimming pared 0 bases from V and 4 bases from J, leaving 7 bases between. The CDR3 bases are TGCGCCAGCAGCTTGGCCGAGGGAGAGACCCAGTACTTC. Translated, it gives CASSLAEGETQYF. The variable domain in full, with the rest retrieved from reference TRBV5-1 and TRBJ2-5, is KAGVTQTPRYLIKTRGQQVTLSCSPISGHRSVSWYQQTPGQGLQFLFEYFSETQRNKGNFPGRFSGRQFSNSRSEMNVSTLELGDSALYLCASSLAEGETQYFGPGTRLLVL.

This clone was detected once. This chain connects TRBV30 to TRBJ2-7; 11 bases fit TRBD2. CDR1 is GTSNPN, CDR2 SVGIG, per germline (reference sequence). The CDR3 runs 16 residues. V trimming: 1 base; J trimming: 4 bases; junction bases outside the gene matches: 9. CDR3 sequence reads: CAWSAYTSGRRYEQYF. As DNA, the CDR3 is TGTGCCTGGAGTGCTTACACTAGCGGGAGAAGGTACGAGCAGTACTTC.

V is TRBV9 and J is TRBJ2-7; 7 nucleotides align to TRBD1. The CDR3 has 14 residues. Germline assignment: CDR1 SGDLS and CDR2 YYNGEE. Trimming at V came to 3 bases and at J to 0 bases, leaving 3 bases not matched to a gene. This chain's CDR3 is CASSGQGHSYEQYF. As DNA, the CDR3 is TGTGCCAGCAGCGGACAGGGTCACTCCTACGAGCAGTACTTC.

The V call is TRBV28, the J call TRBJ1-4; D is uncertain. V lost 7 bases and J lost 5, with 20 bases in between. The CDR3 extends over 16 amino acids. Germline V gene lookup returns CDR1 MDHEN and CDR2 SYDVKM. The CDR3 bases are TGTGCCAGCAACCGGCAGTTGTTGGGTGAGAATGAAAAACTGTTTTTT. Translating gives CASNRQLLGENEKLFF. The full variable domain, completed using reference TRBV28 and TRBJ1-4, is DVKVTQSSRYLVKRTGEKVFLECVQDMDHENMFWYRQDPGLGLRLIYFSYDVKMKEKGDIPEGYSVSREKKERFSLILESASTNQTSMYLCASNRQLLGENEKLFFGSGTQLSVL.

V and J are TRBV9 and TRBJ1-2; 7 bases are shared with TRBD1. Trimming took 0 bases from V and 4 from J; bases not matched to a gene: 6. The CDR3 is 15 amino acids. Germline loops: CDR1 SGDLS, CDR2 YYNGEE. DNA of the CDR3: TGTGCCAGCAGCGTAGCTGAAGGGGGCAGCTATGGCTACACCTTC. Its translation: CASSVAEGGSYGYTF.

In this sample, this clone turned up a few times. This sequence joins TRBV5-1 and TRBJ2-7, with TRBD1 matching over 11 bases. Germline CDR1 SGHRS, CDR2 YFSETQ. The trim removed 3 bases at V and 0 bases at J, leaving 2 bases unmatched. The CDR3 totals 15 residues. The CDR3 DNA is TGCGCCAGCAGCTCAGGACAGGGGGCCTCCTACGAGCAGTACTTC. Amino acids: CASSSGQGASYEQYF.

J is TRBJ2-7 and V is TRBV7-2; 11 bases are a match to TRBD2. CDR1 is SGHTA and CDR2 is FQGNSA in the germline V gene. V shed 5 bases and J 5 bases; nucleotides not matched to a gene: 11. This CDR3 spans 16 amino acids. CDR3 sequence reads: CASSETPSGRINEQYF. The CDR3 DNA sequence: TGTGCCAGCAGCGAGACGCCTAGCGGGAGGATCAACGAGCAGTACTTC.

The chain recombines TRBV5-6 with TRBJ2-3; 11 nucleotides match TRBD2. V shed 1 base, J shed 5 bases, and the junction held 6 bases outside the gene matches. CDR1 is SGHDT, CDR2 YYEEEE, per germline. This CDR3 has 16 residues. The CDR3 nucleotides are TGTGCCAGCAGCTTGAGAGGGCTAGCGGGAGGAGATACGCAGTATTTT. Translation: CASSLRGLAGGDTQYF.

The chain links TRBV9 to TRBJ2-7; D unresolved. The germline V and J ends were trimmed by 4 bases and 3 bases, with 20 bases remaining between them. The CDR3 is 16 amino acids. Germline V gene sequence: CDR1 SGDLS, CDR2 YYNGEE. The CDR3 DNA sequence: TGTGCCAGCAGCCCCCAAGGGCAGCTGATATTCTACGAGCAGTACTTC. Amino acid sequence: CASSPQGQLIFYEQYF.

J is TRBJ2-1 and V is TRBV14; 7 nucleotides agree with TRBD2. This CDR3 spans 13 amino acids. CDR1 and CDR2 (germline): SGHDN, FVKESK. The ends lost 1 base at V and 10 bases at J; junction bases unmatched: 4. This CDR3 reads CASSQVRGGEQFF. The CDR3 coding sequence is TGTGCCAGCAGCCAAGTTAGGGGAGGGGAGCAGTTCTTC. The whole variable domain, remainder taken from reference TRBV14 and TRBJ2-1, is EAGVTQFPSHSVIEKGQTVTLRCDPISGHDNLYWYRRVMGKEIKFLLHFVKESKQDESGMPNNRFLAERTGGTYSTLKVQPAELEDSGVYFCASSQVRGGEQFFGPGTRLTVL.

CDR3 nucleotides: TGTGCCAGCAGCTTGGGTCTAGCGGGCACCAATGAGCAGTTCTTC. It yields the protein CASSLGLAGTNEQFF. V is TRBV7-8 and J is TRBJ2-1, with 8 bases lining up with TRBD2. CDR1 and CDR2 from the germline V gene are SGHVS and FQNEAQ. The CDR3 consists of 15 residues. V shed 3 bases, J shed 6 bases, and the junction held 7 bases outside the gene matches.

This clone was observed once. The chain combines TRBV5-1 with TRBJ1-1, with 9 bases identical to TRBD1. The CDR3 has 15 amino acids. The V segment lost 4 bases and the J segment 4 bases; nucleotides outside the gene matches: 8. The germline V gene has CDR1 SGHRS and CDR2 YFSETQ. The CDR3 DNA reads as TGCGCCAGCAGCCTCTTCACAGGGGGCCCCACTGAAGCTTTCTTT. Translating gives CASSLFTGGPTEAFF.

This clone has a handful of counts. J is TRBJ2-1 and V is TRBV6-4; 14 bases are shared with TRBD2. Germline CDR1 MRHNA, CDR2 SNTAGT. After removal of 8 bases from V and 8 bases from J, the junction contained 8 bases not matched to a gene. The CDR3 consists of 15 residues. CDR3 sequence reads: CASGGGLAGDYEQFF. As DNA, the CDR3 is TGTGCCAGCGGGGGGGGACTAGCGGGAGATTATGAGCAGTTCTTC.

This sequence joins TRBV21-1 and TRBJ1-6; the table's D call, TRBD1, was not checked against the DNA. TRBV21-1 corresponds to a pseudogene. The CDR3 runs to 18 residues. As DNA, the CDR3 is TGTGCCAGCAGCAAAGCCGGGACAGGGAGCTCCTATAATTCACCCCTCCACTTT. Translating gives CASSKAGTGSSYNSPLHF.

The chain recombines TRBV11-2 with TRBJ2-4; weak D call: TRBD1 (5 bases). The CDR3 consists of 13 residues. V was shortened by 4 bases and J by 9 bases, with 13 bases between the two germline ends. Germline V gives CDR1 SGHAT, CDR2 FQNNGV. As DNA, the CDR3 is TGTGCCAGCAGCTCCCCTGTTGGGGCCATTCAGTACTTC. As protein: CASSSPVGAIQYF.

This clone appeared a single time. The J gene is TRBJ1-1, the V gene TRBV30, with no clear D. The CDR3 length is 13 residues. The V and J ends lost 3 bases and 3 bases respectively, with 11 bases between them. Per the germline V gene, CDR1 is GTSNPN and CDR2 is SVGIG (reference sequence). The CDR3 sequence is CAWRVEVYTEAFF. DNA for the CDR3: TGTGCCTGGAGGGTTGAGGTTTACACTGAAGCTTTCTTT.

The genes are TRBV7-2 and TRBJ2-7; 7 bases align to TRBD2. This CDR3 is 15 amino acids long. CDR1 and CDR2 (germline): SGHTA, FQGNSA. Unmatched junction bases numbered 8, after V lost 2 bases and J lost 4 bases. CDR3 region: CASSLSVTSTYEQYF. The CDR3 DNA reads TGTGCCAGCAGCTTAAGCGTGACTAGCACGTACGAGCAGTACTTC.

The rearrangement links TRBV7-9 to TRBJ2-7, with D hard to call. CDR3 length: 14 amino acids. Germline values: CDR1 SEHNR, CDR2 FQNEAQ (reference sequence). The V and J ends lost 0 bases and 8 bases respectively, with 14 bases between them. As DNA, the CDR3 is TGTGCCAGCAGCTTAGCGAACCCCTACGGCAAGCAGTACTTC. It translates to CASSLANPYGKQYF.

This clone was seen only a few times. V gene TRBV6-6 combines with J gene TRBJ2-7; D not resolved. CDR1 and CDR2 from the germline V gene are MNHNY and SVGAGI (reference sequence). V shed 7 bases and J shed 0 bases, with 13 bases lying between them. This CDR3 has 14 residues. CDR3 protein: CASIPGQSSYEQYF. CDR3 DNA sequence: TGTGCCAGCATCCCGGGCCAGAGCTCCTACGAGCAGTACTTC.

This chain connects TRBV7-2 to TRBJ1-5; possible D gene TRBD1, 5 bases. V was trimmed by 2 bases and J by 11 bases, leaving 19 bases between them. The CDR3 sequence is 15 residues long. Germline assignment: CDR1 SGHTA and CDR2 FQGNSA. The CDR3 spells CASSLIEGQGATQHF. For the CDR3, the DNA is TGTGCCAGCAGCTTAATTGAGGGCCAAGGGGCGACCCAGCATTTT.

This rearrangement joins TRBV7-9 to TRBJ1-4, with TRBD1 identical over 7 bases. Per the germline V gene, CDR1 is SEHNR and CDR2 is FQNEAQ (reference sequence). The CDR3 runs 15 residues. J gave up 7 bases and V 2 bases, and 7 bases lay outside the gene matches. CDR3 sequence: CASSLKAGQTEKLFF. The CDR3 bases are TGTGCCAGCAGCTTAAAGGCGGGACAGACTGAAAAACTGTTTTTT.

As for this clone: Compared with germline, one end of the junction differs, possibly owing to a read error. This CDR3 reads CASSPPGGGNQPRHF. CDR3 nucleotide sequence: TGTGCCAGCAGCCCGCCGGGGGGGGGAAATCAGCCCCGGCATTTT. The chain combines TRBV28 with TRBJ1-5, with D perhaps TRBD1 (5 bases). Germline loops: CDR1 MDHEN, CDR2 SYDVKM. CDR3 length: 15 amino acids.

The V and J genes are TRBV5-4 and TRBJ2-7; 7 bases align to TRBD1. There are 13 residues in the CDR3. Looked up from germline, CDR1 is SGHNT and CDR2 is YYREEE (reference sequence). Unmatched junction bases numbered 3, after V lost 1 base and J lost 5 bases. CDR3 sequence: CASSLQGVHEQYF. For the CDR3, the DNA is TGTGCCAGCAGCTTGCAGGGGGTGCACGAGCAGTACTTC.

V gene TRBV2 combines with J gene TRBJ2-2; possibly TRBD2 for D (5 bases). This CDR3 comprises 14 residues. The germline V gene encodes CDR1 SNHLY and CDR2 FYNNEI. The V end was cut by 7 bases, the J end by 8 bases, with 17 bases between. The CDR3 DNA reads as TGTGCCAGCATCCAGGAGGAGGTTTCGGGGGAGCTGTTTTTT. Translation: CASIQEEVSGELFF.